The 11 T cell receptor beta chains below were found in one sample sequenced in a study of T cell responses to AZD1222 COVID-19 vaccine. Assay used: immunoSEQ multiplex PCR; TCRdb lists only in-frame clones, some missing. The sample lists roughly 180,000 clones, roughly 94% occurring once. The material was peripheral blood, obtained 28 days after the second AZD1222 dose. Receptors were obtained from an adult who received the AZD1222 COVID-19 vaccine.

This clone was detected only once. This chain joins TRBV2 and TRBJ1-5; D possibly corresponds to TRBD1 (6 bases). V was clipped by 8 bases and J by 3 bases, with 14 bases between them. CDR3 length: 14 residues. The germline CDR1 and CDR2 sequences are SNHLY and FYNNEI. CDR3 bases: TGTGCCAGCCAAGGGACATTTTTCAATCAGCCCCAGCATTTT. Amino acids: CASQGTFFNQPQHF.

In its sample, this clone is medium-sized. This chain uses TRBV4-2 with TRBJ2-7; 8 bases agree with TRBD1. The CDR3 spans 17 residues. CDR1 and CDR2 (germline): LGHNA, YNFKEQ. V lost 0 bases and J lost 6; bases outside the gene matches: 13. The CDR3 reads CASSQDFGGTGDFEQYF. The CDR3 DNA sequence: TGTGCCAGCAGCCAAGATTTTGGAGGGACAGGCGATTTCGAGCAGTACTTC.

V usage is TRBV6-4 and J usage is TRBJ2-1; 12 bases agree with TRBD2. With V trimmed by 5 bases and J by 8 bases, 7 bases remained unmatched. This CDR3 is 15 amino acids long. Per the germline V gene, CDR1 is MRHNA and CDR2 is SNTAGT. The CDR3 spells CASSLTSGSLDEQFF. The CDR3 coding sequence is TGTGCCAGCAGTCTGACTAGCGGGAGTCTGGATGAGCAGTTCTTC.

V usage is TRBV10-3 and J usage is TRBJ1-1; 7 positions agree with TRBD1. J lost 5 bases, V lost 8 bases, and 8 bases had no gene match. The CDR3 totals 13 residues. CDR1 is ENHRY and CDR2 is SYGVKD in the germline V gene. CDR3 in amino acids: CAISTGAGTEAFF. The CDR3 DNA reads TGTGCCATCTCCACAGGGGCGGGGACTGAAGCTTTCTTT.

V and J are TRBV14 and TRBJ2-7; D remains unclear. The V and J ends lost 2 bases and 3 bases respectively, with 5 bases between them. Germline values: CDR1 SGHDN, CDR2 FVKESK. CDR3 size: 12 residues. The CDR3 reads CASSQNLYEQYF. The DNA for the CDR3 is TGTGCCAGCAGCCAAAATCTCTACGAGCAGTACTTC.

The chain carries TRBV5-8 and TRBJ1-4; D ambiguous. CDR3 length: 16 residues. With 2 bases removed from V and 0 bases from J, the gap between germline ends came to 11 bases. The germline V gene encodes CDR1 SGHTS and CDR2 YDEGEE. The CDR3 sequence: CASSLGSQATNEKLFF. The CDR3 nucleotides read TGTGCCAGCAGCTTAGGATCGCAGGCAACTAATGAAAAACTGTTTTTT.

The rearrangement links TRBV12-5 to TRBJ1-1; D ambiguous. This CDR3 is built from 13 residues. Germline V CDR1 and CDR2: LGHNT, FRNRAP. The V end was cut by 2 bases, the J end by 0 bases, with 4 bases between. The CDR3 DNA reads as TGTGCTAGTGGTTTGAGTCTGAACACTGAAGCTTTCTTT. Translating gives CASGLSLNTEAFF.

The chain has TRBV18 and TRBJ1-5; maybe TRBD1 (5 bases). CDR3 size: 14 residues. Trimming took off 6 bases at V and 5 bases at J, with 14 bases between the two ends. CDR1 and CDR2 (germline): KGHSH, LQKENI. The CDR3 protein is CASSSGLGDQPQHF. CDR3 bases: TGTGCCAGCTCCTCCGGGTTGGGGGATCAGCCCCAGCATTTT.

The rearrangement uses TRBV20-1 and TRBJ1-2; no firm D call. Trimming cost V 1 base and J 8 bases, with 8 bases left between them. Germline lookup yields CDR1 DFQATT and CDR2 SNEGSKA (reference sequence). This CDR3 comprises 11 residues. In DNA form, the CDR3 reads TGCAGTGCTAGAGGCTCCCAGGGCTACACCTTC. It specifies CSARGSQGYTF.

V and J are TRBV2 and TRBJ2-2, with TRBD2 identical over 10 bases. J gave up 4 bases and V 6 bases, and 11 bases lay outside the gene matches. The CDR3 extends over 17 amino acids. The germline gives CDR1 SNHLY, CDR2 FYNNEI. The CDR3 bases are TGTGCCAGCAGCCCACGGGGGCTAGCGGGAGTCACCGGGGAGCTGTTTTTT. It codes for CASSPRGLAGVTGELFF.

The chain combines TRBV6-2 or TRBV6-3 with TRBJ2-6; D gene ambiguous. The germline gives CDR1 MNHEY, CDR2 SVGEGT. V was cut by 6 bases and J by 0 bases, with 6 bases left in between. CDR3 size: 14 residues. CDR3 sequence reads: CASSLSSGANVLTF. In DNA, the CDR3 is TGTGCCAGCAGCCTTAGCTCTGGGGCCAACGTCCTGACTTTC.